This T cell receptor (beta chain) was sequenced for a study of T cells in women clearing cervical HPV infection. Points from the study as a whole: Cases carried less TRBV6-7 than controls: approximately 0.1% versus 0.16%.

A word on this clone: Its antigen is undetermined. The read comes to an end 3 residues before the CDR3 does, leaving the germline J gene to fill in the end.

The table came from immunoSEQ multiplex PCR; TCRdb's copy has only in-frame clones and leaves some out. This sample contains roughly 22,000 clones. V lost 4 bases and J lost 2, with 12 bases in between. This CDR3 has 13 residues. The germline gives CDR1 DFQATT, CDR2 SNEGSKA (reference sequence). The sample comprised blood buffy coat. The sequence was obtained from a woman aged 18-70 years with a cervical HPV16 infection that either progressed to CIN3+ or cleared (not recorded which). V is TRBV20-1 and J is TRBJ2-7; D perhaps matches TRBD2 (5 bases). The CDR3 protein is CSAIPTGTYEQYF. The covered CDR3 bases are TGCAGTGCTATCCCCACGGGGACCTACGAG.